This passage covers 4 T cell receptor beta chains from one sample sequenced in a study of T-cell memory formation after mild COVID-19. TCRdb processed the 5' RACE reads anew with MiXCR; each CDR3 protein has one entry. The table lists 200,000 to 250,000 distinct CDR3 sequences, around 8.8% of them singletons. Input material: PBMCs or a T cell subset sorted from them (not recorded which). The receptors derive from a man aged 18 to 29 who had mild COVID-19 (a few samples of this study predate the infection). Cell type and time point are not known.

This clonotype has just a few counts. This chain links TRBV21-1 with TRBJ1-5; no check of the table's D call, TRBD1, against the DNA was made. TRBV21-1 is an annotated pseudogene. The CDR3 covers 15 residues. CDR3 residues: CASSTPRAPDQPQHF. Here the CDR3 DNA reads TGTGCCAGCAGTACCCCGCGCGCACCCGACCAGCCCCAGCATTTT.

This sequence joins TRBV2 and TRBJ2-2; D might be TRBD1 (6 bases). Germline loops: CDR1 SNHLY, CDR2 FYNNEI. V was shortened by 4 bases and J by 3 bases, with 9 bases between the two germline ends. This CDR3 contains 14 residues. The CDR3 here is CASSADRYTGELFF. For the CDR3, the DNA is TGTGCCAGCAGTGCGGACAGATACACCGGGGAGCTGTTTTTT.

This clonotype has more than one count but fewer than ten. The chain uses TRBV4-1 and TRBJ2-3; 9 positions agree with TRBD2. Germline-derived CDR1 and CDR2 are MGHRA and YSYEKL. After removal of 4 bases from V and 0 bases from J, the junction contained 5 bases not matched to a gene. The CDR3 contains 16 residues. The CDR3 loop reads CASSRAGGASTDTQYF. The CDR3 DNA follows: TGCGCCAGCAGCCGAGCGGGGGGTGCTAGCACAGATACGCAGTATTTT.

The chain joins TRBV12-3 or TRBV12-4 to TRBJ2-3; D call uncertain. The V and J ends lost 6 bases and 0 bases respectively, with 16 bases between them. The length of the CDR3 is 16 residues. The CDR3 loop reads CASRSLTSPSTDTQYF. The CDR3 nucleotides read TGTGCCAGCAGATCCCTCACTTCCCCCAGCACAGATACGCAGTATTTT.